This T cell receptor beta chain was found in a study of cytomegalovirus exposure and HLA in healthy donors. The V end was cut by 6 bases, the J end by 0 bases, with 6 bases between. Germline V CDR1 and CDR2: KGHSH, LQKENI. The CDR3 extends over 14 amino acids. Study results and caveats: Overall, around 160 TCR beta chains were annotated as cytomegalovirus-associated.

Some clones are missing from TCRdb's copy, which holds only in-frame ones; the method was immunoSEQ multiplex PCR. Of approximately 280,000 clones listed, approximately 87% are singletons. As to this clone: As yet, its antigen is unknown.

The source is a woman between 18 and 29 years old in good health and CMV-seronegative. Sample: PBMCs. The rearrangement joins TRBV18 to TRBJ2-6; D gene ambiguous. The CDR3 nucleotides read TGTGCCAGCTCCGAGAACTCTGGGGCCAACGTCCTGACTTTC. This translates into CASSENSGANVLTF.